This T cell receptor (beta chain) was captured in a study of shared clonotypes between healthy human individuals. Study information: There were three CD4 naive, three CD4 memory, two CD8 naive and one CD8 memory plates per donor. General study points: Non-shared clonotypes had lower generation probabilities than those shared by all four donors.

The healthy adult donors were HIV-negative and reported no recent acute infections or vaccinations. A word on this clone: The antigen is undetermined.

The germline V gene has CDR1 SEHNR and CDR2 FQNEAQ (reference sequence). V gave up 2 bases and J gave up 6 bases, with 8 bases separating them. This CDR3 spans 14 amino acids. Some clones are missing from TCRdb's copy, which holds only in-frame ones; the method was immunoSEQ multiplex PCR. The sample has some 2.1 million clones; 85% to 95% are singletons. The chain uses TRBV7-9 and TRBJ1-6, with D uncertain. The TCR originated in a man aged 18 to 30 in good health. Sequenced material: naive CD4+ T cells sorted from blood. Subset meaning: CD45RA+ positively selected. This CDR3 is CASSLLEGNSPLHF. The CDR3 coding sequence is TGTGCCAGCAGCTTACTGGAGGGTAATTCACCCCTCCACTTT.